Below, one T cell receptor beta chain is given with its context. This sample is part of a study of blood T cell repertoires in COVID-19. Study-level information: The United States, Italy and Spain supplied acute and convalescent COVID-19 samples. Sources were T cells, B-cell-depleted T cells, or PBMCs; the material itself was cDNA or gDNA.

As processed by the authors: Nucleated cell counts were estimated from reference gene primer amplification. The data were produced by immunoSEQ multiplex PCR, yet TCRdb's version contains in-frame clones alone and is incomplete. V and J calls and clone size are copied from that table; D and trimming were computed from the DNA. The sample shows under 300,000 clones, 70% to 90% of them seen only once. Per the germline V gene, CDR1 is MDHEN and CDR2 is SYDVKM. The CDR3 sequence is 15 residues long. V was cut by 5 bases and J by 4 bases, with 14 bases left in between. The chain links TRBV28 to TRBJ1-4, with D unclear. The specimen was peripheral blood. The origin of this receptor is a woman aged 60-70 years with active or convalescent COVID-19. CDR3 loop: CASSHLYGRNEKLFF. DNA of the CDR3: TGTGCCAGCAGTCACCTGTACGGTCGTAATGAAAAACTGTTTTTT.